These T cell receptor beta chains were read from a single sample in a study of T cells in Graves' hyperthyroidism and ophthalmopathy. TCRdb redid the calling of the multiplex PCR reads with MiXCR, one entry per CDR3 protein. The sample shows roughly 180,000 distinct CDR3 sequences, around 15% of them seen only once. Sequencing input: blood. These receptors were collected from a woman aged 50 to 60 with Graves' hyperthyroidism. Each CDR3 is given with its conserved first and last residue. A D gene is named only where the DNA matches it firmly. Clone size is given for some rows only: seen once, a few or many times, or a class if the clone is expanded.

16	TRBV11-2	TRBJ1-1	many	NA	TGTGCCAGCAGCCAGGGCTGGGGCGCGGTGAACGCTGAAGCTTTCTTT	CASSQGWGAVNAEAFF
15	TRBV5-6	TRBJ2-5	many	TRBD1	TGTGCCAGCAGCACGCCCCTGACAGGGTACGAGACCCAGTACTTC	CASSTPLTGYETQYF
12	TRBV27	TRBJ1-1	many	NA	TGTGCCAGCGGGTTTGGGGACCGTGAAGCTTTCTTT	CASGFGDREAFF
11	TRBV20-1	TRBJ1-1	many	TRBD1	TGCAGTGCTAGGGGACAGCCAGAAGCTTTCTTT	CSARGQPEAFF
12	TRBV20-1	TRBJ2-4	few	NA	TGCAGTGCCCCGAGGGCCAAAAACATTCAGTACTTC	CSAPRAKNIQYF
13	TRBV19	TRBJ2-7	many	TRBD1	TGTGCCAGTAGCGACGACAGGGTCTACGAGCAGTACTTC	CASSDDRVYEQYF
12	TRBV28	TRBJ2-7	many	NA	TGTGCCAGCGGGGGGAGCTCCTACGAGCAGTACTTC	CASGGSSYEQYF
14	TRBV12-3/TRBV12-4	TRBJ2-5	many	TRBD2	TGTGCCGGCAGGGGGACTAGCGGACAAGAGACCCAGTACTTC	CAGRGTSGQETQYF
15	TRBV7-2	TRBJ2-5	NA	TRBD2	TGTGCCAGCAGCGCGCTAGCGGGGTTTCAAGAGACCCAGTACTTC	CASSALAGFQETQYF
14	TRBV2	TRBJ1-5	many	NA	TGTGCCAGCAGTGATGGAGGGGTTGGTCAGCCCCAGCATTTT	CASSDGGVGQPQHF
15	TRBV11-2	TRBJ1-2	many	NA	TGTGCCAGCAGCTTTCAGAGGGCCGTTCGATATGGCTACACCTTC	CASSFQRAVRYGYTF
13	TRBV14	TRBJ2-1	many	TRBD2	TGTGCCAGCAGCCCCAGACTAGCTAGAGAGCAGTTCTTC	CASSPRLAREQFF
15	TRBV9	TRBJ2-1	many	NA	TGTGCCAGCAGCGTAGCCGGGGTGACATACAATGAGCAGTTCTTC	CASSVAGVTYNEQFF
14	TRBV5-6	TRBJ1-2	many	NA	TGTGCCAGCAGCTGGAGAAGACAGATCTATGGCTACACCTTC	CASSWRRQIYGYTF
12	TRBV6-1	TRBJ1-2	many	NA	TGTGCCAGCCTACAACAGGGCTATGGCTACACCTTC	CASLQQGYGYTF
13	TRBV7-9	TRBJ2-7	many	NA	TGTGCCAGCAGCTTCCCTAGCTCCTACGAGCAGTACTTC	CASSFPSSYEQYF
17	TRBV5-1	TRBJ1-5	few	TRBD1	TGCGCCAGCAGCTTGAGTCGTCCGGGACAGGGGGTTCAGCCCCAGCATTTT	CASSLSRPGQGVQPQHF
14	TRBV2	TRBJ2-5	many	TRBD2	TGTGCCAGCAGTCCGGGACTAGCTCAAGAGACCCAGTACTTC	CASSPGLAQETQYF
15	TRBV6-4	TRBJ2-4	few	TRBD1	TGTGCCAGCAGTCGGGACAGCGAAGCCAAAAACATTCAGTACTTC	CASSRDSEAKNIQYF
12	TRBV2	TRBJ2-7	many	NA	TGTGCCTGTAGACCTCCCTCCTACGAGCAGTACTTC	CACRPPSYEQYF
15	TRBV5-1	TRBJ2-7	few	TRBD1	TGCGCCAGCAGCAGCACAGGGGGGTACCTCTACGAGCAGTACTTC	CASSSTGGYLYEQYF
15	TRBV27	TRBJ2-7	many	NA	TGTGCCAGCAGTTTATCGGGGCCGGGGGCCTACGAGCAGTACTTC	CASSLSGPGAYEQYF
17	TRBV24-1	TRBJ2-2	few	NA	TGTGCCACCAGTGATCTTTCCGGGACAATGAACACCGGGGAGCTGTTTTTT	CATSDLSGTMNTGELFF
16	TRBV19	TRBJ1-3	many	NA	TGTGCCAGTAGAACCAACCTCCGGGAGTCTGGAAACACCATATATTTT	CASRTNLRESGNTIYF
16	TRBV7-2	TRBJ1-2	once	NA	TGTGCCAGCAGCTTAGGACCACAGGGAGTGATCTATGGCTACACCTTC	CASSLGPQGVIYGYTF
15	TRBV12-3/TRBV12-4	TRBJ2-1	many	NA	TGTGCCAGCAGTTTACAGGTTGGTCCAGCCAATGAGCAGTTCTTC	CASSLQVGPANEQFF
16	TRBV6-2/TRBV6-3	TRBJ1-4	many	TRBD1	TGTGCCAGCAGCGCCTCGACAGGGGGGACTAATGAAAAACTGTTTTTT	CASSASTGGTNEKLFF
14	TRBV6-1	TRBJ2-1	many	NA	TGTGCCAGCAGATATGGGGGGTCCTACAATGAGCAGTTCTTC	CASRYGGSYNEQFF
13	TRBV19	TRBJ1-1	many	NA	TGTGCCAGTAGACAGGGCATGAACACTGAAGCTTTCTTT	CASRQGMNTEAFF
13	TRBV20-1	TRBJ2-3	many	NA	TGCAGTGCTAGATTGGGGGGTCCCTATACGCAGTATTTT	CSARLGGPYTQYF
13	TRBV6-1	TRBJ1-1	many	NA	TGTGCCAGCAGCCTGGAGCAGGGGACTGAAGCTTTCTTT	CASSLEQGTEAFF
15	TRBV2	TRBJ2-1	NA	TRBD1	TGTGCCAGCAGTGGACAGGGAAAGGGCTACAATGAGCAGTTCTTC	CASSGQGKGYNEQFF
16	TRBV20-1	TRBJ1-3	many	NA	TGCAGTGCTAGAGTCGTCCAGGATCACTCTGGAAACACCATATATTTT	CSARVVQDHSGNTIYF
16	TRBV20-1	TRBJ2-1	many	TRBD2	TGCAGTGCCGGTGGAGCGGGGGGGCGATTATACAATGAGCAGTTCTTC	CSAGGAGGRLYNEQFF
14	TRBV6-5	TRBJ2-7	many	NA	TGTGCCAGCAGTTACGGTCCGGGTAGGTGGGAGCAGTACTTC	CASSYGPGRWEQYF
16	TRBV19	TRBJ1-4	many	TRBD1	TGTGCCAGTAGACTGACAGGGCCAGGACCTAATGAAAAACTGTTTTTT	CASRLTGPGPNEKLFF
16	TRBV6-2/TRBV6-3	TRBJ2-3	many	TRBD1	TGTGCCAGCAGTTCGAGGCGACAGGGGATGGCCTATACGCAGTATTTT	CASSSRRQGMAYTQYF